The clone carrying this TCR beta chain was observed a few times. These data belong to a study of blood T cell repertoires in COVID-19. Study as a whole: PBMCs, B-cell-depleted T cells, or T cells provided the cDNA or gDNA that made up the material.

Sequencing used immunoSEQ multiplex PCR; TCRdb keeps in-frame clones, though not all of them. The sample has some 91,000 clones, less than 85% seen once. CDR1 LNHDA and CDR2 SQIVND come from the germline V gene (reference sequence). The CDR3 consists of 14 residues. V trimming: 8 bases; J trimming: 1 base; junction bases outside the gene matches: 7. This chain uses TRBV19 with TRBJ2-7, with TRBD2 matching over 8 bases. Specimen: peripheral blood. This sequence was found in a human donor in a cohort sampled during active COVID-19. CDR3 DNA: TGTGCCAGTCGCCTGCGGGGGGCTTCCTACGAGCAGTACTTC. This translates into CASRLRGASYEQYF.